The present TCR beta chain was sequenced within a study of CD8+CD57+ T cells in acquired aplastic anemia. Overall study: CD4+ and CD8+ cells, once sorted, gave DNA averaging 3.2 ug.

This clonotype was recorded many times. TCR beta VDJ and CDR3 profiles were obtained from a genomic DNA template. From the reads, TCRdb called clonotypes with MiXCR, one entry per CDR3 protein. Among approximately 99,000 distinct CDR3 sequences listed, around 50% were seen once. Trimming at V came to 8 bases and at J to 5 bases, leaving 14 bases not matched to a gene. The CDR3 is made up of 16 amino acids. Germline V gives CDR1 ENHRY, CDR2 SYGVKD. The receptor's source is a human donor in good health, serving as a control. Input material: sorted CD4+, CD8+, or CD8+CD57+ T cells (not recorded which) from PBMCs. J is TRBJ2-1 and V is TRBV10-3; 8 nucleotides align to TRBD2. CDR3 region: CAIGQGAGGRDNEQFF. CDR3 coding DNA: TGTGCCATCGGCCAAGGGGCGGGGGGCCGGGACAATGAGCAGTTCTTC.